Listed here are 17 T cell receptor beta chains from one sample, sequenced in a study of T-cell reconstitution after alpha-beta-depleted transplantation in children (dated by TCRdb to about 2016). Per the publication, the treatment or condition label means: allogeneic hematopoietic cell transplantation with graft depleted of TCRalphabeta T cells and CD19 B cells. To prepare the library, PCR was applied. Reads for this sample came from an Illumina HiSeq 2500. Molecular barcoding was employed in the preparation of TCR libraries, with unique molecular identifiers being used to normalize TCRbeta repertoire quantification. TCRdb itself trimmed the public reads at Q25 with fastp, ran MiXCR and retained productive beta chains. When rows share a CDR3 protein, they turn into one entry using the most common DNA and genes. For this sample the table gives approximately 250,000 distinct CDR3 sequences, of which over 20% were detected only once. The ten largest clones capture 2.6% of the sample.

Sequencing used PBMCs, obtained before TCRalphabeta/CD19-depleted stem cell transplant. The receptor set was obtained from a girl aged 2-9 years with Fanconi anemia, due to receive a stem cell transplant.

V and J are TRBV29-1 and TRBJ1-1; D is unclear. This CDR3 is built from 14 residues. The germline V gene encodes CDR1 SQVTM and CDR2 ANQGSEA. With 4 bases removed from V and 1 base from J, the gap between germline ends came to 13 bases. The CDR3 loop reads CSVVSRWPNTEAFF. Written as DNA, the CDR3 is TGCAGCGTTGTAAGTAGGTGGCCGAACACTGAAGCTTTCTTT.

This clonotype was found many times. The chain uses TRBV2 and TRBJ2-1, with 7 bases matching TRBD2. Trimming cost V 3 bases and J 6 bases; bases outside gene matches: 5. The V gene's germline CDR1 is SNHLY and CDR2 FYNNEI. There are 14 residues in the CDR3. The CDR3 loop is CASSDLAVRNEQFF. Written as DNA, the CDR3 is TGTGCCAGCAGTGATCTAGCGGTACGCAATGAGCAGTTCTTC.

This clonotype was seen just once. The chain recombines TRBV20-1 with TRBJ1-6, with D perhaps TRBD1 (6 bases). Germline CDR1 is DFQATT and CDR2 is SNEGSKA (reference sequence). The CDR3 consists of 17 residues. The V end lost 0 bases, the J end lost 0 bases, and 12 bases lay between the germline ends. The CDR3 loop is CSARDWDTNSYNSPLHF. CDR3 in DNA: TGCAGTGCTAGAGATTGGGACACCAACTCCTATAATTCACCCCTCCACTTT.

This clonotype appeared many times. The rearrangement joins TRBV7-2 to TRBJ2-1; 12 nucleotides agree with TRBD2. CDR1 and CDR2 from the germline V gene are SGHTA and FQGNSA. The CDR3 totals 18 residues. After removal of 5 bases from V and 8 bases from J, the junction contained 16 bases not matched to a gene. The CDR3 nucleotides read TGTGCCAGCAGCCACGACAATCTAGCGGGGGGGTTTAGCGATGAGCAGTTCTTC. It translates to CASSHDNLAGGFSDEQFF.

This chain links TRBV7-3 with TRBJ2-1; D is tentatively TRBD1 or TRBD2 (6 bases each). Between the trimmed V and J ends, which lost 5 bases and 0 bases, there was a span of 14 bases. Germline V lookup: CDR1 SGHTA, CDR2 FQGTGA. This CDR3 spans 16 amino acids. For the CDR3, the DNA is TGTGCCAGCAGCGCGCTCAGGGGAGGCTCCTACAATGAGCAGTTCTTC. It specifies CASSALRGGSYNEQFF.

This clonotype was observed many times. This rearrangement joins TRBV9 to TRBJ2-5; no definite D call. The germline V gene has CDR1 SGDLS and CDR2 YYNGEE. Trimming removed 0 bases from V and 4 bases from J, with 4 bases in between. The CDR3 has 12 amino acids. The CDR3, as DNA: TGTGCCAGCAGCGTAGTAGGAGAGACCCAGTACTTC. It codes for CASSVVGETQYF.

This clonotype occurred a few times. This chain links TRBV28 with TRBJ2-7; weak D call: TRBD2 (5 bases). V was trimmed by 1 base and J by 0 bases, leaving 10 bases between them. From germline, CDR1 is MDHEN and CDR2 SYDVKM. The CDR3 is 15 amino acids. The CDR3 DNA is TGTGCCAGCAGTTTATTGGAGGTTGCCTCCTACGAGCAGTACTTC. Translated: CASSLLEVASYEQYF.

This sequence joins TRBV12-3 or TRBV12-4 and TRBJ2-2, with D uncertain. The CDR3 runs 15 residues. Trimming pared 5 bases from V and 3 bases from J, leaving 13 bases between. The DNA for the CDR3 is TGTGCCAGCAGTGGGCCCGGCGGAGACACCGGGGAGCTGTTTTTT. This sequence encodes CASSGPGGDTGELFF.

The chain uses TRBV6-5 and TRBJ2-1; TRBD2 might be the D (5 bases). The CDR3 consists of 11 residues. Germline CDR1 is MNHEY and CDR2 is SVGAGI. V was cut by 8 bases and J by 6 bases, with 8 bases left in between. CDR3 amino acids: CASRTFNEQFF. CDR3 sequence (DNA): TGTGCCAGCCGGACTTTCAATGAGCAGTTCTTC.

The V call is TRBV29-1, the J call TRBJ2-5; TRBD1 aligns across 9 bases. The germline gives CDR1 SQVTM, CDR2 ANQGSEA. J gave up 4 bases and V 1 base, and 7 bases lay outside the gene matches. The CDR3 sequence is 15 residues long. CDR3 sequence reads: CSVEGVQGARETQYF. The CDR3 DNA is TGCAGCGTTGAAGGCGTACAGGGGGCGCGAGAGACCCAGTACTTC.

This clonotype was detected only once. This may stem from a read error, because a much larger clone lies one nucleotide away. The chain uses TRBV2 and TRBJ2-7, with D perhaps matching TRBD2 (6 bases). Trimming took 3 bases from V and 0 from J, leaving 6 bases between them. The germline V gene encodes CDR1 SNHLY and CDR2 FYNNEI. The CDR3 consists of 13 residues. The CDR3 bases are TGTGCCAGCAGTGAGGAGGGCTCCTACGAGCAGTACTTC. Translating it yields CASSEEGSYEQYF.

This clonotype was counted many times. The rearrangement uses TRBV6-1 and TRBJ1-1, with D unclear. Looked up from germline, CDR1 is MNHNS and CDR2 is SASEGT. This CDR3 region has 14 residues. With 2 bases removed from V and 7 bases from J, the gap between germline ends came to 14 bases. CDR3 sequence (DNA): TGTGCCAGCAGTGAATGGGTACATAGGAATGAAGCTTTCTTT. As protein: CASSEWVHRNEAFF.

The chain has TRBV24-1 and TRBJ1-2, with D perhaps matching TRBD1 (6 bases). The V end lost 4 bases, the J end lost 0 bases, and 11 bases lay between the germline ends. The V gene's germline CDR1 is KGHDR and CDR2 SFDVKD. The CDR3 length is 15 residues. CDR3 nucleotides: TGTGCCACCAGTGAACCGGACAGATCTAACTATGGCTACACCTTC. Encoded protein: CATSEPDRSNYGYTF.

This chain joins TRBV29-1 and TRBJ2-3, with 7 bases matching TRBD1. With 4 bases clipped from V and 6 bases from J, the junction kept 10 bases outside the gene matches. The CDR3 is 14 residues long. The V gene's germline CDR1 is SQVTM and CDR2 ANQGSEA. CDR3 in amino acids: CSVGYRGTADTQYF. The CDR3 region has the DNA TGCAGCGTTGGATACAGGGGAACCGCTGATACGCAGTATTTT.

This clonotype was observed many times. The chain couples TRBV6-5 to TRBJ1-1; tentatively, D is TRBD1 (6 bases). V dropped 6 bases and J dropped 0 bases, with 11 bases sitting between them. The CDR3 is 14 residues long. Germline loops: CDR1 MNHEY, CDR2 SVGAGI. CDR3 in amino acids: CASRPDRMNTEAFF. CDR3 DNA sequence: TGTGCCAGCAGGCCTGACAGGATGAACACTGAAGCTTTCTTT.

This clonotype was counted at least ten times. This CDR3 is CASSPSGTSGETQYF. The CDR3 bases are TGTGCCAGCAGTCCATCCGGGACTAGCGGAGAGACCCAGTACTTC. The chain combines TRBV6-1 with TRBJ2-5; 11 bases are a match to TRBD2. Germline values: CDR1 MNHNS, CDR2 SASEGT. This CDR3 is 15 amino acids long. Trimming removed 5 bases from V and 4 bases from J; junction bases left unmatched: 6.

The chain links TRBV20-1 to TRBJ2-3, with D unclear. This CDR3 has 17 amino acids. The ends were cut back, 0 bases at V and 2 bases at J, with 18 bases in the middle. Germline-derived CDR1 and CDR2 are DFQATT and SNEGSKA (reference sequence). CDR3 DNA: TGCAGTGCTAGAGAAATGATCGGCAGAGACAACACAGATACGCAGTATTTT. It yields the protein CSAREMIGRDNTDTQYF.